One sample yielded the 27 T cell receptor beta chains listed below, sequenced in a study of shared T cell receptors in the human thymus. The data were produced by immunoSEQ multiplex PCR, yet TCRdb's version contains in-frame clones alone and is incomplete. This sample carries roughly 710,000 clones, 70% to 90% of them seen once, and the ten largest clones take 0.0095% to 0.011%. The same data also went into a second study, on human thymus T cells.

Sequenced sample: thymocytes. The receptors were gathered from a girl less than two years old with a congenital heart defect.

In its sample, this clone was seen once. This sequence joins TRBV4-1 and TRBJ2-3, with D possibly matching TRBD2 (7 bases). CDR3 length: 14 residues. Germline V gene sequence: CDR1 MGHRA, CDR2 YSYEKL. With 3 bases removed from V and 6 bases from J, the gap between germline ends came to 13 bases. The CDR3 sequence is CASSQGGARDTQYF. The CDR3 nucleotides read TGCGCCAGCAGCCAGGGGGGGGCCCGGGATACGCAGTATTTT.

The chain has TRBV5-1 and TRBJ2-3; TRBD1 might be the D (6 bases). CDR1 is SGHRS, CDR2 YFSETQ, per germline. V dropped 0 bases and J dropped 2 bases, with 13 bases sitting between them. The CDR3 sequence is 16 residues long. In DNA, the CDR3 is TGCGCCAGCAGCTTGGCCCGGTGGGGGCCCACAGATACGCAGTATTTT. Protein sequence: CASSLARWGPTDTQYF.

As for this clone: This CDR3 is also generated by other DNA sequences in the sample. This sequence joins TRBV7-6 and TRBJ1-6; no reliable D call. V dropped 1 base and J dropped 6 bases, with 7 bases sitting between them. CDR3 length equals 14 residues. The germline V gene encodes CDR1 SGHVS and CDR2 FNYEAQ. CDR3: CASSLGESNSPLHF. CDR3 nucleotides: TGTGCCAGCAGCTTAGGGGAGTCTAATTCACCCCTCCACTTT.

The chain uses TRBV19 and TRBJ1-1; maybe TRBD1 (6 bases). The germline V and J ends were trimmed by 1 base and 1 base, with 7 bases remaining between them. The CDR3 contains 14 residues. Germline lookup yields CDR1 LNHDA and CDR2 SQIVND (reference sequence). CDR3 coding DNA: TGTGCCAGTAGTATAGGGACAGCGAACACTGAAGCTTTCTTT. Translated, it gives CASSIGTANTEAFF.

Only a few counts were recorded for this clone. The rearrangement uses TRBV5-6 and TRBJ1-2; tentatively, D is TRBD1 (6 bases). Germline V gene data show CDR1 as SGHDT and CDR2 as YYEEEE. Trimming pared 4 bases from V and 8 bases from J, leaving 24 bases between. CDR3 length: 16 residues. CDR3 in amino acids: CASSHSRVTGRWGYTF. CDR3 DNA sequence: TGTGCCAGCAGCCATTCGCGGGTCACAGGGAGATGGGGCTACACCTTC.

This clone was recorded a few times. The J gene is TRBJ2-6, the V gene TRBV13, with D maybe TRBD1 (5 bases). V was shortened by 5 bases and J by 2 bases, with 13 bases between the two germline ends. This CDR3 is built from 16 residues. Germline CDR1 is PRHDT and CDR2 is FYEKMQ (reference sequence). This chain's CDR3 is CASSADKSPGANVLTF. CDR3 coding DNA: TGTGCCAGCAGCGCGGACAAAAGCCCTGGGGCCAACGTCCTGACTTTC.

For this clone: A read error may produce the germline difference seen at one junction end. The genes are TRBV7-7 and TRBJ1-6; tentative D call: TRBD1 (5 bases). Germline assignment: CDR1 SSHAT and CDR2 FNYEAQ (reference sequence). The CDR3 has 15 residues. DNA of the CDR3: TGTGCTAGCAGCTTAGGGAAGGGGCATAATTCACCCCTCCACTTT. The encoded protein is CASSLGKGHNSPLHF.

This sequence joins TRBV5-1 and TRBJ1-1, with a possible D match to TRBD1 (5 bases). V lost 4 bases and J 4 bases, leaving 14 bases between the germline ends. CDR1 and CDR2 from the germline V gene are SGHRS and YFSETQ. The CDR3 totals 14 residues. The DNA for the CDR3 is TGCGCCAGCAGCGGTCCGGGACTTTTCACTGAAGCTTTCTTT. It encodes CASSGPGLFTEAFF.

The chain is built from TRBV28 and TRBJ2-7; D ambiguous. Trimming took off 1 base at V and 2 bases at J, with 12 bases between the two ends. CDR1 MDHEN and CDR2 SYDVKM come from the germline V gene. The length of the CDR3 is 15 residues. The CDR3 DNA follows: TGTGCCAGCAGTTTATCCGACACCTCAACCTACGAGCAGTACTTC. Its protein product is CASSLSDTSTYEQYF.

The gene calls are TRBV2 and TRBJ2-5; possible D gene TRBD1, 6 bases. Germline lookup yields CDR1 SNHLY and CDR2 FYNNEI. This CDR3 is 11 amino acids long. V dropped 7 bases and J dropped 7 bases, with 10 bases sitting between them. Here the CDR3 reads CASNRVGTQYF. DNA for the CDR3: TGTGCCAGCAACAGGGTTGGGACCCAGTACTTC.

J is TRBJ1-3 and V is TRBV5-1; the D gene is possibly TRBD1 (5 bases). Germline assignment: CDR1 SGHRS and CDR2 YFSETQ. The CDR3 is made up of 14 amino acids. V lost 5 bases, J lost 3 bases, and 12 bases lay in between. CDR3 nucleotide sequence: TGCGCCAGCAGGGCCGGTGACAGTGGAAACACCATATATTTT. It is translated as CASRAGDSGNTIYF.

This clone was counted only a few times. The chain recombines TRBV14 with TRBJ2-3; 9 bases fit TRBD2. Unmatched junction bases numbered 8, after V lost 6 bases and J lost 1 base. The CDR3 loop spans 16 amino acids. Germline values: CDR1 SGHDN, CDR2 FVKESK. The CDR3 region has the DNA TGTGCCAGCAGTCCTACCCGACTAGCGGGCACAGATACGCAGTATTTT. This codes for CASSPTRLAGTDTQYF.

This clone was observed once. The chain is built from TRBV5-1 and TRBJ1-1; 10 bases line up with TRBD1. The germline V gene has CDR1 SGHRS and CDR2 YFSETQ. The CDR3 runs to 15 residues. V lost 4 bases, J lost 3 bases, and 6 bases stayed unmatched. CDR3 residues: CASSKRQGADTEAFF. CDR3 coding DNA: TGCGCCAGCAGCAAAAGACAGGGGGCAGACACTGAAGCTTTCTTT. The variable domain in full, completed from reference TRBV5-1 and TRBJ1-1, reads KAGVTQTPRYLIKTRGQQVTLSCSPISGHRSVSWYQQTPGQGLQFLFEYFSETQRNKGNFPGRFSGRQFSNSRSEMNVSTLELGDSALYLCASSKRQGADTEAFFGQGTRLTVV.

The chain is built from TRBV4-3 and TRBJ2-5; possibly TRBD1 for D (6 bases). The CDR3 consists of 17 residues. Germline V lookup: CDR1 LGHNA, CDR2 YSLEER. V lost 3 bases and J lost 5, with 22 bases in between. The CDR3 here is CASSQERDNRAYETQYF. The CDR3 DNA reads as TGCGCCAGCAGCCAGGAAAGGGACAATCGGGCGTACGAGACCCAGTACTTC.

This chain uses TRBV25-1 with TRBJ1-2; 9 bases fit TRBD1. The V gene end was trimmed by 5 bases and the J gene end by 8 bases; junction bases not matched to a gene: 12. The germline V gene has CDR1 MGHDK and CDR2 SYGVNS. The CDR3 loop spans 15 amino acids. CDR3 DNA sequence: TGTGCCAGCAGTCAAGGGGGACAGGGAGGACGGGGCTACACCTTC. Translating gives CASSQGGQGGRGYTF.

The chain recombines TRBV18 with TRBJ2-5; D is perhaps TRBD1 (6 bases). In germline, CDR1 is KGHSH, CDR2 LQKENI. Trimming stripped 1 base from V and 3 bases from J, with 21 bases between. The CDR3 is 18 amino acids. The CDR3 here is CASSPRFRGIVGKETQYF. CDR3 nucleotides: TGTGCCAGCTCACCACGGTTCAGGGGTATCGTAGGAAAAGAGACCCAGTACTTC.

The rearrangement joins TRBV15 to TRBJ1-2; maybe TRBD1 (6 bases). The CDR3 runs 16 residues. Trimming shortened V by 2 bases and J by 8 bases, and 21 bases separated the two germline ends. Germline lookup yields CDR1 LNHNV and CDR2 YYDKDF (reference sequence). The CDR3 protein is CATSRPPKTGLDGYTF. For the CDR3, the DNA is TGTGCCACCAGCAGACCTCCTAAAACAGGGCTCGACGGCTACACCTTC.

This clone was seen a handful of times. The rearrangement joins TRBV27 to TRBJ2-5; a possible D gene is TRBD1 (6 bases). Germline V CDR1 and CDR2: MNHEY, SMNVEV (reference sequence). CDR3 length: 18 residues. Trimming stripped 1 base from V and 1 base from J, with 19 bases between. In nucleotides, the CDR3 is TGTGCCAGCAGTTTATATGGGAGACAGGATAATCCCCAAGAGACCCAGTACTTC. This codes for CASSLYGRQDNPQETQYF.

The chain couples TRBV19 to TRBJ1-1; no reliable D call. The germline V and J ends were trimmed by 5 bases and 2 bases, with 21 bases remaining between them. The germline CDR1 and CDR2 sequences are LNHDA and SQIVND (reference sequence). This CDR3 is 17 amino acids long. The CDR3 coding sequence is TGTGCCAGTAGTTCACGCTTTCTGCGGCAGCTAAACACTGAAGCTTTCTTT. This translates into CASSSRFLRQLNTEAFF. The variable domain in full, with the rest retrieved from reference TRBV19 and TRBJ1-1, is DGGITQSPKYLFRKEGQNVTLSCEQNLNHDAMYWYRQDPGQGLRLIYYSQIVNDFQKGDIAEGYSVSREKKESFPLTVTSAQKNPTAFYLCASSSRFLRQLNTEAFFGQGTRLTVV.

The V call is TRBV5-6, the J call TRBJ1-1; tentative D call: TRBD1 (6 bases). In germline, CDR1 is SGHDT, CDR2 YYEEEE. V shed 4 bases and J shed 7 bases, with 17 bases lying between them. This CDR3 is 14 amino acids long. CDR3 in amino acids: CASSIAVGRGEAFF. The CDR3 coding sequence is TGTGCCAGCAGCATAGCCGTTGGCAGGGGTGAAGCTTTCTTT.

The chain's CDR3 is CASSQYGRVSVLGGNTIYF. CDR3 in DNA: TGTGCCAGCAGCCAATACGGCAGGGTTTCAGTACTGGGAGGAAACACCATATATTTT. The V and J genes are TRBV5-8 and TRBJ1-3; tentative D call: TRBD1 (5 bases). Germline lookup yields CDR1 SGHTS and CDR2 YDEGEE. V shed 4 bases and J shed 4 bases, with 27 bases lying between them. The CDR3 spans 19 residues.

The genes are TRBV10-3 and TRBJ2-3; D may be TRBD2 (5 bases). V shed 7 bases and J shed 0 bases, with 17 bases lying between them. Germline V gene data show CDR1 as ENHRY and CDR2 as SYGVKD. The CDR3 covers 16 residues. In nucleotides, the CDR3 is TGTGCCATCATGGAAGACGGGAAAAGCAGCACAGATACGCAGTATTTT. Translated, it gives CAIMEDGKSSTDTQYF.

The chain couples TRBV4-3 to TRBJ2-3; 14 bases map to TRBD2. The V gene's germline CDR1 is LGHNA and CDR2 YSLEER. J lost 2 bases, V lost 0 bases, and 10 bases had no gene match. This CDR3 contains 20 residues. The CDR3: CASSQERGLAGERYTDTQYF. Here the CDR3 DNA reads TGCGCCAGCAGCCAAGAGCGGGGACTAGCGGGGGAACGCTACACAGATACGCAGTATTTT.

The chain combines TRBV4-3 with TRBJ2-2, with D maybe TRBD1 (5 bases). CDR1 is LGHNA and CDR2 is YSLEER in the germline V gene. This CDR3 has 15 residues. The V end was cut by 1 base, the J end by 4 bases, with 10 bases between. The chain's CDR3 is CASSQGRVTTGELFF. CDR3 bases: TGCGCCAGCAGCCAAGGCAGGGTTACCACCGGGGAGCTGTTTTTT.

The V gene is TRBV5-1, the J gene TRBJ1-2; TRBD1 agrees at 7 bases. J was trimmed by 6 bases and V by 8 bases; bases with no gene match: 10. The germline gives CDR1 SGHRS, CDR2 YFSETQ. The CDR3 length is 13 residues. The CDR3: CASRCKGADGYTF. In DNA, the CDR3 is TGCGCCAGTCGGTGTAAGGGGGCGGATGGCTACACCTTC.

V gene TRBV11-2 combines with J gene TRBJ1-6, with TRBD1 matching over 10 bases. V dropped 5 bases and J dropped 8; count of bases not matched to a gene: 3. The CDR3 is 14 amino acids. From germline, CDR1 is SGHAT and CDR2 FQNNGV. CDR3 sequence: CASSAGQGYSPLHF. In DNA, the CDR3 is TGTGCCAGCAGCGCGGGACAGGGGTATTCACCCCTCCACTTT.

This clone was detected only once. V gene TRBV7-9 combines with J gene TRBJ1-1; no firm D call. V was pared by 3 bases and J by 2 bases, with 13 bases between. The CDR3 has 15 amino acids. Germline V gene sequence: CDR1 SEHNR, CDR2 FQNEAQ (reference sequence). The CDR3 is CASSFGNSPNTEAFF. DNA for the CDR3: TGTGCCAGCAGCTTTGGCAACAGCCCTAACACTGAAGCTTTCTTT.